This is a list of T cell receptor beta chains from one sample in a study of blood T cell repertoires in COVID-19. Sequenced by immunoSEQ multiplex PCR; TCRdb stores in-frame clones only, minus some. The sample lists about 130,000 clones, roughly 77% occurring once. Sequenced: peripheral blood. These receptors all stem from a woman in her 70s with COVID-19, enrolled during active disease. The CDR3 runs from the conserved cysteine through the conserved F or W. A D gene is named only where the DNA matches it firmly. Expanded clones are given a class, and other clones once, few, many or no size at all.

d_gene: .; v_gene: TRBV6-5; abundance: .; j_gene: TRBJ1-1; CDR3aa: CASSYSSAGPETEAFF; CDR3nt: TGTGCCAGCAGTTACTCGTCGGCAGGGCCAGAGACTGAAGCTTTCTTT
d_gene: .; v_gene: TRBV20-1; abundance: .; j_gene: TRBJ1-2; CDR3aa: CSAPVGGYTF; CDR3nt: TGCAGTGCTCCAGTTGGTGGCTACACCTTC
d_gene: TRBD1; v_gene: TRBV6-5; abundance: .; j_gene: TRBJ1-6; CDR3aa: CASSWGQGINNSPLHF; CDR3nt: TGCGCCAGCAGTTGGGGACAGGGGATAAATAATTCACCCCTCCACTTT
d_gene: .; v_gene: TRBV6-2/TRBV6-3; abundance: .; j_gene: TRBJ1-2; CDR3aa: CASSYREHYGYTF; CDR3nt: TGTGCCAGCAGTTACAGGGAGCACTATGGCTACACCTTC
d_gene: TRBD2; v_gene: TRBV7-3; abundance: .; j_gene: TRBJ2-6; CDR3aa: CASSLKGSGGPSGANVLTF; CDR3nt: TGTGCCAGCAGCTTAAAGGGGAGCGGGGGTCCCTCTGGGGCCAACGTCCTGACTTTC
d_gene: TRBD1; v_gene: TRBV19; abundance: .; j_gene: TRBJ1-5; CDR3aa: CASSIGQGKGNQPQHF; CDR3nt: TGTGCCAGTAGTATAGGACAGGGGAAAGGCAATCAGCCCCAGCATTTT
d_gene: TRBD1; v_gene: TRBV6-6; abundance: .; j_gene: TRBJ1-2; CDR3aa: CASSRLQGANGYTF; CDR3nt: TGTGCCAGCAGCCGACTTCAGGGGGCGAATGGCTACACCTTC
d_gene: .; v_gene: TRBV5-5; abundance: .; j_gene: TRBJ1-5; CDR3aa: CASSSTDNNNQPQHF; CDR3nt: TGTGCCAGCAGCTCGACGGACAATAACAATCAGCCCCAGCATTTT
d_gene: TRBD1; v_gene: TRBV6-1; abundance: .; j_gene: TRBJ2-1; CDR3aa: CASSENAGTGSNEQFF; CDR3nt: TGTGCCAGCAGTGAGAACGCCGGGACAGGGAGTAATGAGCAGTTCTTC
d_gene: .; v_gene: TRBV11-2; abundance: .; j_gene: TRBJ2-7; CDR3aa: CASTRPPGVSEQYF; CDR3nt: TGTGCCAGCACCCGACCTCCGGGAGTAAGCGAGCAGTACTTC
d_gene: .; v_gene: TRBV6-5; abundance: few; j_gene: TRBJ1-1; CDR3aa: CASIPSRGNTEAFF; CDR3nt: TGTGCCAGCATACCCTCCAGGGGTAACACTGAAGCTTTCTTT
d_gene: .; v_gene: TRBV28; abundance: .; j_gene: TRBJ1-5; CDR3aa: CASSLSAGLGAAWDQPQHF; CDR3nt: TGTGCCAGCAGTTTATCGGCCGGGTTAGGGGCTGCATGGGATCAGCCCCAGCATTTT
d_gene: TRBD1; v_gene: TRBV29-1; abundance: .; j_gene: TRBJ1-1; CDR3aa: CSVDSGTGSTEAFF; CDR3nt: TGCAGCGTTGATTCCGGGACAGGGTCCACTGAAGCTTTCTTT
d_gene: .; v_gene: TRBV14; abundance: .; j_gene: TRBJ2-2; CDR3aa: CASSLNSAGELFF; CDR3nt: TGTGCCAGCAGCCTGAACAGTGCCGGGGAGCTGTTTTTT
d_gene: TRBD1; v_gene: TRBV19; abundance: .; j_gene: TRBJ1-2; CDR3aa: CASSRDRDYGYTF; CDR3nt: TGTGCCAGTAGCCGGGACAGGGACTATGGCTACACCTTC
d_gene: TRBD1; v_gene: TRBV4-1; abundance: many; j_gene: TRBJ2-7; CDR3aa: CASSQPDYRGAYEQYF; CDR3nt: TGCGCCAGCAGCCAACCCGATTACAGGGGTGCCTACGAGCAGTACTTC
d_gene: TRBD1; v_gene: TRBV7-8; abundance: .; j_gene: TRBJ1-1; CDR3aa: CASSSYTQGTRAFF; CDR3nt: TGTGCCAGCAGCTCCTATACACAGGGGACGCGGGCTTTCTTT
d_gene: .; v_gene: TRBV30; abundance: .; j_gene: TRBJ1-6; CDR3aa: CAQNQGWDSPLHF; CDR3nt: TGTGCCCAAAACCAGGGATGGGATTCACCCCTCCACTTT
d_gene: TRBD1; v_gene: TRBV28; abundance: .; j_gene: TRBJ1-1; CDR3aa: CASRTGGTEAFF; CDR3nt: TGTGCCAGTCGAACAGGGGGCACTGAAGCTTTCTTT
d_gene: .; v_gene: TRBV9; abundance: .; j_gene: TRBJ2-3; CDR3aa: CASSVGGDTQYF; CDR3nt: TGTGCCAGCAGCGTGGGGGGTGATACGCAGTATTTT
d_gene: TRBD1; v_gene: TRBV5-4; abundance: few; j_gene: TRBJ2-7; CDR3aa: CASSFTTGAEQYF; CDR3nt: TGTGCCAGCAGCTTTACGACAGGGGCCGAGCAGTACTTC
d_gene: .; v_gene: TRBV7-9; abundance: few; j_gene: TRBJ2-4; CDR3aa: CATHPTGLNIQYF; CDR3nt: TGTGCCACCCACCCGACGGGACTAAACATTCAGTACTTC
d_gene: TRBD2; v_gene: TRBV5-1; abundance: .; j_gene: TRBJ2-3; CDR3aa: CASSKTLAGGGDTQYF; CDR3nt: TGCGCCAGCAGCAAGACCTTAGCGGGAGGCGGGGATACGCAGTATTTT
d_gene: .; v_gene: TRBV3-1/TRBV3-2; abundance: once; j_gene: TRBJ1-2; CDR3aa: CASSQGGGLSYTF; CDR3nt: TGTGCCAGCAGCCAAGGGGGGGGATTGAGCTACACCTTC
d_gene: .; v_gene: TRBV21-1; abundance: .; j_gene: TRBJ1-5; CDR3aa: CASPTDRTLVSNQPQHF; CDR3nt: TGTGCCAGCCCTACAGACAGGACATTAGTGAGCAATCAGCCCCAGCATTTT
d_gene: .; v_gene: TRBV3-1/TRBV3-2; abundance: .; j_gene: TRBJ2-3; CDR3aa: CASSQGAGEPDTQYF; CDR3nt: TGTGCCAGCAGCCAAGGGGCAGGGGAGCCAGATACGCAGTATTTT
d_gene: TRBD1; v_gene: TRBV7-2; abundance: .; j_gene: TRBJ1-6; CDR3aa: CASSPGTGGSSPLHF; CDR3nt: TGTGCCAGCAGCCCGGGGACAGGGGGTAGTTCACCCCTCCACTTT
d_gene: TRBD2; v_gene: TRBV7-2; abundance: .; j_gene: TRBJ2-1; CDR3aa: CASSQRGGRYNEQFF; CDR3nt: TGTGCCAGCAGCCAGCGGGGGGGCCGGTACAATGAGCAGTTCTTC